This record looks at one TCR beta chain sequence and its context. Its antigen remains unidentified. Within one base of it there is no much larger clone, and no base qualities were kept. This sample stems from a study of control samples from healthy donors and cancer patients (dated by TCRdb to 2020 to 2022). The library was made by the immunoSEQ multiplex PCR assay. Not all clones reach the TCRdb copy of this immuneACCESS table, which keeps in-frame sequences only. Checked studies attribute under half of the gap to unresolved V genes and leave the rest unexplained. For this sample the table gives fewer than 95,000 clones, of which around four fifths were detected only once. Roughly 19% of the sample lies in the top ten. V is clipped by 10 bases and J by 8 bases, and the sequence between their germline boundaries is 12 bases long. The germline V gene encodes CDR1 LNHDA and CDR2 SQIVND (reference sequence). Counted from cysteine to phenylalanine, this CDR3 has 11 amino acids. The retained sequence is limited to the CDR3, 33 bases, with the frame set at the first base.

The chain employs TRBV19 and TRBJ2-4; TRBD2 is a possible D gene, resting on 5 matching bases. The clonotype originates from a man younger than 40 in good health. Material for sequencing was blood. This receptor has the CDR3 CANRGSDIQYF. The bases are TGTGCCAACCGGGGATCCGACATTCAGTACTTC.